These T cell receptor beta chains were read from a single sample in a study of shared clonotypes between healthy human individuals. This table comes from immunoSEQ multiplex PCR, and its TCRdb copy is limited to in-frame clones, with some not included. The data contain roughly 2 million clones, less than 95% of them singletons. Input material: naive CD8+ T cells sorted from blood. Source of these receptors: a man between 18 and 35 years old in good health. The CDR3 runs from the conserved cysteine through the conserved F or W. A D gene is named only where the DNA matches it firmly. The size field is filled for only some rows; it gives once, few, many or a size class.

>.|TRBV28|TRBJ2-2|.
CASSLLGDVPVTGELFF
TGTGCCAGCAGTTTACTCGGAGACGTGCCGGTCACCGGGGAGCTGTTTTTT
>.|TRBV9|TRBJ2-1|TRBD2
CASSDPAGTSGGEQFF
TGTGCCAGCAGCGACCCCGCCGGGACTAGCGGGGGGGAGCAGTTCTTC
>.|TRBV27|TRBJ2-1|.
CASSLGRTLAGFF
TGTGCCAGCAGTTTAGGCAGGACCCTCGCCGGGTTCTTC
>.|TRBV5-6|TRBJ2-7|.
CASSLGTDYEQYF
TGTGCCAGCAGCTTAGGAACAGACTACGAGCAGTACTTC
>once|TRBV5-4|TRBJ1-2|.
CASSIGDIGYGYTF
TGTGCCAGCAGTATAGGCGACATAGGCTATGGCTACACCTTC
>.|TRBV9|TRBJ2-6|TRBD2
CASSQKASGGLGANVLTF
TGTGCCAGCAGCCAGAAGGCTAGCGGGGGGCTAGGGGCCAACGTCCTGACTTTC
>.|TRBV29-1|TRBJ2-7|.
CSVEGDSSYEQYF
TGCAGCGTTGAAGGAGACAGCTCCTACGAGCAGTACTTC
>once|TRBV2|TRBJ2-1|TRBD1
CASSAPPGGNEQFF
TGTGCCAGCAGTGCACCCCCAGGGGGAAATGAGCAGTTCTTC
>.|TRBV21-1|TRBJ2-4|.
CASSPPVGQSKNIQYF
TGTGCCAGCAGCCCCCCGGTTGGCCAGTCCAAAAACATTCAGTACTTC
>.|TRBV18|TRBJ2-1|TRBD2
CASSPLAGGLDEQFF
TGTGCCAGCTCGCCACTAGCGGGGGGACTCGATGAGCAGTTCTTC
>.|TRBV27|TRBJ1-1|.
CASSLSGWDEAFF
TGTGCCAGCAGTTTATCCGGGTGGGATGAAGCTTTCTTT
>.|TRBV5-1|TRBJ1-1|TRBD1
CASSLTRQGAEAFF
TGCGCCAGCAGCTTGACCCGACAGGGGGCTGAAGCTTTCTTT
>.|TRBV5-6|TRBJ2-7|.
CASSLLRTATYEQYF
TGTGCCAGCAGCTTGTTGAGGACGGCAACCTACGAGCAGTACTTC
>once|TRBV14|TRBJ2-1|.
CASSQGWDEQFF
TGTGCCAGCAGCCAGGGGTGGGATGAGCAGTTCTTC
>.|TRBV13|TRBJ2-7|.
CASSPGTGYYEQYF
TGTGCCAGCAGCCCCGGGACCGGCTACTACGAGCAGTACTTC
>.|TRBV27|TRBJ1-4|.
CASSDRDGRREKLFF
TGTGCCAGCAGTGACCGGGACGGCCGAAGGGAAAAACTGTTTTTT
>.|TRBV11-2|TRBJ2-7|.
CASSLVENTYEQYF
TGTGCCAGCAGCTTAGTGGAGAACACCTACGAGCAGTACTTC
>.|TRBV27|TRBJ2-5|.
CASSLWVGGQETQYF
TGTGCCAGCAGTTTATGGGTGGGGGGGCAGGAGACCCAGTACTTC
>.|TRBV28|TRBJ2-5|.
CASSFTVSMETQYF
TGTGCCAGCAGTTTTACAGTGTCGATGGAGACCCAGTACTTC
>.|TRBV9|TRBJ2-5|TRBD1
CASSPGQGQETQYF
TGTGCCAGCAGCCCTGGACAGGGCCAAGAGACCCAGTACTTC
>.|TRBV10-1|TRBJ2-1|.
CASSPTGVAYNEQFF
TGCGCCAGCAGCCCCACCGGGGTCGCCTACAATGAGCAGTTCTTC
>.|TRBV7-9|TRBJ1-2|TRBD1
CASSYGDSFYGYTF
TGTGCCAGCAGCTACGGGGACAGCTTCTATGGCTACACCTTC
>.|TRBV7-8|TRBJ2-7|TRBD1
CASSSGQASYEQYF
TGTGCCAGCAGCTCAGGACAGGCTTCCTACGAGCAGTACTTC
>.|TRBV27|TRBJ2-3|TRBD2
CASRRLAGTDTQYF
TGTGCCAGCAGACGACTAGCGGGGACAGATACGCAGTATTTT
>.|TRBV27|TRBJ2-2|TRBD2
CASSYRLAASNTGELFF
TGTGCCAGCAGCTACCGACTAGCGGCCAGTAACACCGGGGAGCTGTTTTTT
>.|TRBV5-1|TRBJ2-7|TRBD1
CASRVEQGADEQYF
TGCGCCAGCAGGGTAGAACAGGGGGCGGACGAGCAGTACTTC
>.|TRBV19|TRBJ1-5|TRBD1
CASIHRGGNQPQHF
TGTGCCAGTATCCACAGGGGAGGCAATCAGCCCCAGCATTTT
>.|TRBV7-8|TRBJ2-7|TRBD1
CASSINPGQFNEQYF
TGTGCCAGCAGCATAAATCCGGGACAGTTTAACGAGCAGTACTTC
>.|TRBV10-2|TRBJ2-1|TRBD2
CASSDLAGTEQFF
TGCGCCAGCAGTGACCTAGCGGGCACCGAGCAGTTCTTC